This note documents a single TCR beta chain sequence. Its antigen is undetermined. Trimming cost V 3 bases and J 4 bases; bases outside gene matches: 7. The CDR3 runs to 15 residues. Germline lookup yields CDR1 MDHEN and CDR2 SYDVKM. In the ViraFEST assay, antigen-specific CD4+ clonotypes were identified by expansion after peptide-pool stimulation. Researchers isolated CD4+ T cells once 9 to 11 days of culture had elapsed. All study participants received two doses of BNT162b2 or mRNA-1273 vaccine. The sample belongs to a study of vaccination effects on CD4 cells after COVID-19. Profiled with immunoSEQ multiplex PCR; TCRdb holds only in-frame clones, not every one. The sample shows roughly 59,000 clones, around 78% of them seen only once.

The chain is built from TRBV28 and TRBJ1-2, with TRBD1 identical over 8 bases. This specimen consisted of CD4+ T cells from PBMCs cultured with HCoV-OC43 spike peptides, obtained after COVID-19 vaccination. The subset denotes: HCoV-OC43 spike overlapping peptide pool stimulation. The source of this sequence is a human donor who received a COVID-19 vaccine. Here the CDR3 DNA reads TGTGCCAGCAGTTTCGAGGACAGGGTGTCCTATGGCTACACCTTC. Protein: CASSFEDRVSYGYTF.